These 15 T cell receptor beta chains came from one sample sequenced in a study of response to subunit inactivated influenza vaccine. A single record per CDR3 protein comes from TCRdb applying MiXCR to the RT-PCR reads. The table records about 650,000 distinct CDR3 sequences, 12% to 15% of them present only once. The starting material was PBMCs from blood, obtained around two weeks before vaccination. The receptors originated from a man between 50 and 59 years old who received an inactivated influenza vaccine.

The chain combines TRBV28 with TRBJ2-1; D possibly corresponds to TRBD1 (5 bases). Germline-derived CDR1 and CDR2 are MDHEN and SYDVKM. Trimming left V 4 bases short and J 2 bases short, with 12 bases between. The CDR3 totals 15 residues. CDR3 nucleotide sequence: TGTGCCAGCAGTTCGCCCGACAGCCCCTACAATGAGCAGTTCTTC. Translated, it gives CASSSPDSPYNEQFF.

V is TRBV15 and J is TRBJ2-7; 7 positions match TRBD1. The CDR3 extends over 13 amino acids. Trimming took 5 bases from V and 5 from J; bases not matched to a gene: 6. CDR1 LNHNV and CDR2 YYDKDF come from the germline V gene (reference sequence). The CDR3 loop reads CATSSTGLDEQYF. In DNA, the CDR3 is TGTGCCACCAGCTCGACAGGGTTGGACGAGCAGTACTTC.

This chain uses TRBV6-2 or TRBV6-3 with TRBJ1-1; D is uncertain. V shed 2 bases and J shed 10 bases, with 17 bases lying between them. The CDR3 is made up of 14 amino acids. Germline values: CDR1 MNHEY, CDR2 SVGEGT. The CDR3, as DNA: TGTGCCAGCAGTTACGCGGACTCCCCGAAGGCAGCTTTCTTT. Its translation is CASSYADSPKAAFF.

The chain carries TRBV10-3 and TRBJ2-2, with a weak D call TRBD1 (5 bases). Germline-derived CDR1 and CDR2 are ENHRY and SYGVKD. The V gene lost 9 bases and the J gene lost 0 bases, with 8 bases spanning the gap. The CDR3 runs to 13 residues. The CDR3: CAMRQPNTGELFF. The CDR3 region has the DNA TGTGCCATGAGACAGCCGAACACCGGGGAGCTGTTTTTT.

This clonotype was observed a handful of times. The V gene is TRBV27, the J gene TRBJ1-6; D unresolved. Germline CDR1 reads MNHEY; CDR2 reads SMNVEV (reference sequence). The CDR3 runs to 13 residues. V was trimmed by 5 bases and J by 8 bases, leaving 10 bases between them. The chain's CDR3 is CASSPNGDSPLHF. The CDR3 DNA reads as TGTGCCAGCAGTCCCAACGGAGATTCACCCCTCCACTTT.

With regard to this clonotype: Just one base apart from a much larger clone, this may be a read error. The chain links TRBV15 to TRBJ1-5; D is uncertain. This CDR3 region has 12 residues. Between the trimmed V and J ends, which lost 2 bases and 3 bases, there was a span of 2 bases. In germline, CDR1 is LNHNV, CDR2 YYDKDF (reference sequence). The CDR3: CATSRHNQPQHF. DNA of the CDR3: TGTGCCACCAGCAGACACAATCAGCCCCAGCATTTT.

The chain uses TRBV20-1 and TRBJ2-2; 7 bases fit TRBD1. V shed 0 bases, J shed 5 bases, and the junction held 6 bases outside the gene matches. CDR1 DFQATT and CDR2 SNEGSKA come from the germline V gene (reference sequence). CDR3 length equals 15 residues. The CDR3 is CSARDMTGKTGELFF. The CDR3 DNA reads TGCAGTGCTAGAGATATGACAGGGAAAACCGGGGAGCTGTTTTTT.

The chain has TRBV20-1 and TRBJ2-7, with a weak D call TRBD2 (5 bases). This CDR3 is built from 14 residues. V was trimmed by 4 bases and J by 2 bases, leaving 15 bases between them. Per germline, CDR1 DFQATT and CDR2 SNEGSKA (reference sequence). CDR3 protein: CSAKLGGSTYEQYF. The CDR3, as DNA: TGCAGTGCTAAACTCGGTGGGAGTACCTACGAGCAGTACTTC.

CDR3 protein: CASSLAGLGQETQYF. The CDR3 DNA is TGTGCCAGCAGCTTAGCGGGACTAGGTCAAGAGACCCAGTACTTC. The V and J genes are TRBV7-2 and TRBJ2-5; 8 bases are a match to TRBD2. V lost 0 bases and J lost 2; bases outside the gene matches: 2. CDR3 length: 15 residues. Germline assignment: CDR1 SGHTA and CDR2 FQGNSA.

This clonotype came up a few times. The rearrangement uses TRBV20-1 and TRBJ1-2; D unclear. This CDR3 has 12 amino acids. The V gene's germline CDR1 is DFQATT and CDR2 SNEGSKA (reference sequence). Trimming cost V 6 bases and J 4 bases, with 12 bases left between them. CDR3 loop: CSALDGLYGYTF. The CDR3 DNA reads as TGCAGTGCGCTGGACGGACTCTATGGCTACACCTTC.

A few counts support this clonotype. The chain couples TRBV27 to TRBJ2-7; D not resolved. The germline V and J ends were trimmed by 3 bases and 2 bases, with 11 bases remaining between them. The CDR3 runs to 14 residues. Germline values: CDR1 MNHEY, CDR2 SMNVEV (reference sequence). CDR3 protein: CASSFSGLPYEQYF. The CDR3 DNA reads TGTGCCAGCAGTTTTTCGGGTCTTCCCTACGAGCAGTACTTC.

This clonotype occurred once. This chain connects TRBV20-1 to TRBJ2-1, with D perhaps TRBD2 (5 bases). There are 14 residues in the CDR3. Germline V gene lookup returns CDR1 DFQATT and CDR2 SNEGSKA (reference sequence). Trimming took 0 bases from V and 2 from J, leaving 8 bases between them. The CDR3: CSAREGSAYNEQFF. CDR3 bases: TGCAGTGCTAGAGAGGGTAGCGCCTACAATGAGCAGTTCTTC.

This clonotype was recorded a few times. V and J are TRBV24-1 and TRBJ2-1; TRBD2 matches 15 bases. The CDR3 contains 17 residues. V dropped 3 bases and J dropped 8; count of bases not matched to a gene: 7. Germline V lookup: CDR1 KGHDR, CDR2 SFDVKD. This CDR3 is CATSDAGTSGGWHEQFF. The CDR3 DNA is TGTGCCACCAGTGATGCCGGGACTAGCGGGGGGTGGCATGAGCAGTTCTTC.

As regards this clonotype: Compared with germline, one end of the junction differs, possibly owing to a read error. V gene TRBV12-3 or TRBV12-4 combines with J gene TRBJ2-1; D gene ambiguous. The CDR3 runs 12 residues. The CDR3 protein is CASILSTRVQFF. In DNA, the CDR3 is TGTGCCAGCATTTTAAGTACAAGGGTGCAGTTCTTC.

This clonotype was detected only a few times. The rearrangement links TRBV28 to TRBJ2-1, with TRBD1 matching over 9 bases. From germline, CDR1 is MDHEN and CDR2 SYDVKM. This CDR3 has 14 amino acids. Losses at the gene ends were 7 bases for V and 7 bases for J; bases not matched to a gene: 8. This CDR3 is CASTKNRGLNEQFF. The DNA for the CDR3 is TGTGCCAGCACCAAGAACAGGGGGCTTAATGAGCAGTTCTTC.